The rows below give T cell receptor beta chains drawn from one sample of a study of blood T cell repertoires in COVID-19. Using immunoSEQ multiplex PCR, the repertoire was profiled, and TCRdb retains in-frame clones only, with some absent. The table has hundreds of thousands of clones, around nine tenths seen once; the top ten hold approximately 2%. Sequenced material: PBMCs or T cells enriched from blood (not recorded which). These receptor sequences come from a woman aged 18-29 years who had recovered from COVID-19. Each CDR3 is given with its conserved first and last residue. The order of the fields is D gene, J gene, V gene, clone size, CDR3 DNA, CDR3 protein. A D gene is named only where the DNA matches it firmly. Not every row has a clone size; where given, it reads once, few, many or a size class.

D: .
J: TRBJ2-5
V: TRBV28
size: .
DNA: TGTGCCAGCAGTTCCATGGGGAGCGGGCAAGAGACCCAGTACTTC
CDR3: CASSSMGSGQETQYF

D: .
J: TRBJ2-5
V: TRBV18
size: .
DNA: TGTGCCAGCTCACCAGGTACAGGGATAGAGACCCAGTACTTC
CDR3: CASSPGTGIETQYF

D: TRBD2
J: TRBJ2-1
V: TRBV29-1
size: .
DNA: TGCAGCGTTGATCGAGCGGGGGGGCCGGTAGGGCACAATGAGCAGTTCTTC
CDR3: CSVDRAGGPVGHNEQFF

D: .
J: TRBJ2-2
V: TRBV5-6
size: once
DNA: TGTGCCAGCAGCTTGGGGCTAGCCGGCCGGGAGCTGTTTTTT
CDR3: CASSLGLAGRELFF

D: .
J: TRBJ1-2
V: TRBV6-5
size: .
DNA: TGTGCCAGCAGTTACTCGACAGGAGGCTATGGCTACACCTTC
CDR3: CASSYSTGGYGYTF

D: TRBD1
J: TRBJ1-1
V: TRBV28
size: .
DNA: TGTGCCAGCATCCCGACAGGGATCCTTAGAGAGACTGAAGCTTTCTTT
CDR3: CASIPTGILRETEAFF

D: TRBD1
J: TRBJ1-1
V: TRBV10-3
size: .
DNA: TGTGCCATCACGCGGGACAGGGAGACGAACACTGAAGCTTTCTTT
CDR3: CAITRDRETNTEAFF

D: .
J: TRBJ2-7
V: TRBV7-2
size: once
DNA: TGTGCCAGCAGCTTAGGGGGGCGGACCTACGAGCAGTACTTC
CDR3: CASSLGGRTYEQYF

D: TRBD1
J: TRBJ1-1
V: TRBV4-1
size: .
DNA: TGCGCCAGCAGCCAAGATCCCATACAGGGGATTGAAGCTTTCTTT
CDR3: CASSQDPIQGIEAFF

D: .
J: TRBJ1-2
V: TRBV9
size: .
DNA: TGTGCCAGCAGCGTCGGGGAGATCGACTATGGCTACACCTTC
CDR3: CASSVGEIDYGYTF